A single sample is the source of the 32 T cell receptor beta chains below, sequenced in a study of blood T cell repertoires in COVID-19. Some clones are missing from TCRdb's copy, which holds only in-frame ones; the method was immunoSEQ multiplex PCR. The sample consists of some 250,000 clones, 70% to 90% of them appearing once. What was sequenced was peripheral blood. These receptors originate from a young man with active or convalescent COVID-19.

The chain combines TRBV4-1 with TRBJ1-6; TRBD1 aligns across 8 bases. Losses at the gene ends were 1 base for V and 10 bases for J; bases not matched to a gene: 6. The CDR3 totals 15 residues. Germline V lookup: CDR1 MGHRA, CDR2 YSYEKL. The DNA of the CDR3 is TGCGCCAGCAGCCAAGGATGGACAGGGAGGTCACCCCTCCACTTT. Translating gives CASSQGWTGRSPLHF.

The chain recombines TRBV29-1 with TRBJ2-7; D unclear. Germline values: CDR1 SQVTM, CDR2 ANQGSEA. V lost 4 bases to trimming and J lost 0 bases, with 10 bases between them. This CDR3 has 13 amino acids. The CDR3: CSVGAPSSYEQYF. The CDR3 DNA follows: TGCAGCGTTGGGGCGCCATCCTCCTACGAGCAGTACTTC.

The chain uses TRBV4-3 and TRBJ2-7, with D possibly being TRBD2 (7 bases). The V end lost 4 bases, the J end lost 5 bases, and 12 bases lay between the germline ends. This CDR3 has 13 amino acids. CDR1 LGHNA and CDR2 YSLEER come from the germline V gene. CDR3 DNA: TGCGCCAGCAGCCTAGGGGGGGACAACGAGCAGTACTTC. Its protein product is CASSLGGDNEQYF.

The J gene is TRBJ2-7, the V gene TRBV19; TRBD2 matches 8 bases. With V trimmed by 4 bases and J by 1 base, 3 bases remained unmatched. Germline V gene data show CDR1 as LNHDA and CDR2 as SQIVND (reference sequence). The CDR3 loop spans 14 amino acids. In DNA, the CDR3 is TGTGCCAGTAGTAAAGGGACTAGTTCCTACGAGCAGTACTTC. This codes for CASSKGTSSYEQYF.

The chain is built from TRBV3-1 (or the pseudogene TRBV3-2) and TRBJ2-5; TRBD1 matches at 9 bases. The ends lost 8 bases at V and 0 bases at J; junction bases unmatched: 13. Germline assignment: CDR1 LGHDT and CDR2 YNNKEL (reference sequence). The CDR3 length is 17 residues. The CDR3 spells CASGPIPGTGYQETQYF. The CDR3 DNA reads TGTGCCAGCGGTCCCATTCCCGGGACAGGGTACCAAGAGACCCAGTACTTC.

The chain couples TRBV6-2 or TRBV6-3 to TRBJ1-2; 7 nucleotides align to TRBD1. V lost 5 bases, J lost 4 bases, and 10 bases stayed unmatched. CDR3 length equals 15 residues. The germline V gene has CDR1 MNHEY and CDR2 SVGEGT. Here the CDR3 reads CASSRRQGNIYGYTF. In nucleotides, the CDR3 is TGTGCCAGCAGTCGGAGACAGGGAAACATCTATGGCTACACCTTC.

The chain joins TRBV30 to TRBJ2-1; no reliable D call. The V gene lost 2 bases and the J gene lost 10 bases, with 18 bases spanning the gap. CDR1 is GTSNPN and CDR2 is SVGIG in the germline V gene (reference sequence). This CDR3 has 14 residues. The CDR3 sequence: CAWSSVTPWAEQFF. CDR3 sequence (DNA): TGTGCCTGGAGTTCGGTTACTCCGTGGGCCGAGCAGTTCTTC.

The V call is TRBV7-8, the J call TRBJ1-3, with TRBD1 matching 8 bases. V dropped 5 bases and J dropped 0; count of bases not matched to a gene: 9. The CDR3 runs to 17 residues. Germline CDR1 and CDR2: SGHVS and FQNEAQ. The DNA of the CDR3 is TGTGCCAGCAGCCTTGGGACAGGACTAAGCTCTGGAAACACCATATATTTT. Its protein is CASSLGTGLSSGNTIYF.

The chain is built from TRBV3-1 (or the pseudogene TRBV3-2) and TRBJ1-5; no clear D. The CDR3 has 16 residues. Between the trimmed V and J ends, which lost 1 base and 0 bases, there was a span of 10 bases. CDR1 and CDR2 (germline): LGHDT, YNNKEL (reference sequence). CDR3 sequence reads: CASSQGSPYSNQPQHF. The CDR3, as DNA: TGTGCCAGCAGCCAAGGTAGTCCTTATAGCAATCAGCCCCAGCATTTT.

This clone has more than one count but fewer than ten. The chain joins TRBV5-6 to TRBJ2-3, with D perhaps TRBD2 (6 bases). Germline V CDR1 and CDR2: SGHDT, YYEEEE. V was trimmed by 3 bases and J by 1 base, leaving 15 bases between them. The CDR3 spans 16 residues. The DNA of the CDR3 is TGTGCCAGCAGCTCGTTGCGGGGTTCGGGCACAGATACGCAGTATTTT. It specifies CASSSLRGSGTDTQYF.

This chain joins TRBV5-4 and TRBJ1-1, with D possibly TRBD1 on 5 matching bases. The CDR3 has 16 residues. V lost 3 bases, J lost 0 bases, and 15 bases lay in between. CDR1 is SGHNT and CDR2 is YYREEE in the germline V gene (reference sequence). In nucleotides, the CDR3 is TGTGCCAGCAGCTCCCGCGGGGCCGGGATGAACACTGAAGCTTTCTTT. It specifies CASSSRGAGMNTEAFF.

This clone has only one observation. The CDR3 DNA reads as TGTGCCAGCAGCCCCCGCGGTGGCGGGGGGGAGGCCGGGGAGCTGTTTTTT. Translating it yields CASSPRGGGGEAGELFF. The gene calls are TRBV6-2 or TRBV6-3 and TRBJ2-2, with 9 bases aligning to TRBD2. Unmatched junction bases numbered 14, after V lost 6 bases and J lost 6 bases. The CDR3 extends over 17 amino acids. CDR1 is MNHEY, CDR2 SVGEGT, per germline.

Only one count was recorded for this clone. The CDR3 nucleotides read TGTGCCAGCAGCCCTGGGACAGGGGGCGAAGAGACCCAGTACTTC. It codes for CASSPGTGGEETQYF. This chain uses TRBV6-4 with TRBJ2-5, with 12 bases lining up with TRBD1. CDR3 length: 15 amino acids. Trimming cost V 6 bases and J 3 bases; bases outside gene matches: 5. Germline assignment: CDR1 MRHNA and CDR2 SNTAGT.

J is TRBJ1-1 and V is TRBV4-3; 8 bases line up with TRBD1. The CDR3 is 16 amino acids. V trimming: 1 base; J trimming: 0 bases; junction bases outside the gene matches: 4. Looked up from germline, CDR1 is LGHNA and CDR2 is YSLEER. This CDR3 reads CASSQVGTGMNTEAFF. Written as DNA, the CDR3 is TGCGCCAGCAGCCAAGTAGGGACAGGTATGAACACTGAAGCTTTCTTT.

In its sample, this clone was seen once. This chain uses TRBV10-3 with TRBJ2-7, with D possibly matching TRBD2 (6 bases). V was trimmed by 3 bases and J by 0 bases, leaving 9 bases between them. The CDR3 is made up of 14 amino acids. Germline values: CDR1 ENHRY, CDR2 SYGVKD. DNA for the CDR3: TGTGCCATCAGTGACAGGGAGGTCTCCTACGAGCAGTACTTC. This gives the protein CAISDREVSYEQYF.

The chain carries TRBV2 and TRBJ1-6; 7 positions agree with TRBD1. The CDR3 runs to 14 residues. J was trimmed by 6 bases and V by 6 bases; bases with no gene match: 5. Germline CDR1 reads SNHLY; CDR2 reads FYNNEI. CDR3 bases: TGTGCCAGCAGGACCGGGACAGCTAATTCACCCCTCCACTTT. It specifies CASRTGTANSPLHF.

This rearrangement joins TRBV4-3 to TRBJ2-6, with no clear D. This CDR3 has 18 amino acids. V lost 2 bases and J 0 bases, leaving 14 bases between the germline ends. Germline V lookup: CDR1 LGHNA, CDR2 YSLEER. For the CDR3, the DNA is TGCGCCAGCAGCCAATCCGCAGGAAAAATCTCTGGGGCCAACGTCCTGACTTTC. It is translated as CASSQSAGKISGANVLTF.

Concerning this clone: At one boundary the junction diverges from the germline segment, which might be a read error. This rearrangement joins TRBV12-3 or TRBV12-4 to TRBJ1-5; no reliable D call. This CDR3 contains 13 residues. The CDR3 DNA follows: TGTGCCAGCAGTCCAGATCATAATCGGCCCCAGCATTTT. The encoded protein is CASSPDHNRPQHF.

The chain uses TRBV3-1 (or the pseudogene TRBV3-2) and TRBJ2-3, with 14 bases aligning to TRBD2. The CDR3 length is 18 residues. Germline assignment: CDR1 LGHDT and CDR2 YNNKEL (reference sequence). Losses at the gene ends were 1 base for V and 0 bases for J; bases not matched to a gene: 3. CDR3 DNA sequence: TGTGCCAGCAGCCAAGGGACTAGCGGGGGGTTTAGCACAGATACGCAGTATTTT. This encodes CASSQGTSGGFSTDTQYF.

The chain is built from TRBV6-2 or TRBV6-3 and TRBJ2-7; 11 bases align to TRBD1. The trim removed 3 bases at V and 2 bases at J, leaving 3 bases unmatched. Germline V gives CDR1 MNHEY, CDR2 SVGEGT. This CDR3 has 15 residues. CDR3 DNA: TGTGCCAGCAGTTATCCGGGACAGGGGGCCTACGAGCAGTACTTC. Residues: CASSYPGQGAYEQYF.

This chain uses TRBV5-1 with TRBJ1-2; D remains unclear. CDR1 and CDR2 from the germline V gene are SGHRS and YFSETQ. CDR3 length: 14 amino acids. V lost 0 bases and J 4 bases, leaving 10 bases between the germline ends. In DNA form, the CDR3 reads TGCGCCAGCAGCTTGGCCTCCGAGAGCTATGGCTACACCTTC. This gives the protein CASSLASESYGYTF.

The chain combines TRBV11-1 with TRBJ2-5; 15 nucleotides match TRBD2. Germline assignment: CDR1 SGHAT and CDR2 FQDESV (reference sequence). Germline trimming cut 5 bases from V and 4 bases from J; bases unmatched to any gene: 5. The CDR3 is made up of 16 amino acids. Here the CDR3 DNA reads TGTGCCAGCAGCCGGGGACTAGCGGGGGGCTTAGAGACCCAGTACTTC. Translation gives CASSRGLAGGLETQYF.

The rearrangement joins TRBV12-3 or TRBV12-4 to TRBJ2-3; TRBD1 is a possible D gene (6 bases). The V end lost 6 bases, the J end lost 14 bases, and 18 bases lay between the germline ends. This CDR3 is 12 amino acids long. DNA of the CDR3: TGTGCCAGCAGCCAAAACACCGGGACATCGTATTTT. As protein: CASSQNTGTSYF.

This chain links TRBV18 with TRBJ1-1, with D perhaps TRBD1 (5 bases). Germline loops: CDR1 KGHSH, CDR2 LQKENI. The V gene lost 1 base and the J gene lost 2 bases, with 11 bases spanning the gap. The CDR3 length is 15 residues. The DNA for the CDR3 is TGTGCCAGCTCACCACGGGGGGGTCCAAACACTGAAGCTTTCTTT. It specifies CASSPRGGPNTEAFF.

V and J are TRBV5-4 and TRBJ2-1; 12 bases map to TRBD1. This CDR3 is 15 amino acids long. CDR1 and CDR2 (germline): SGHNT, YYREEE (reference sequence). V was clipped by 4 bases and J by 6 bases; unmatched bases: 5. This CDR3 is CASSKGTGGINEQFF. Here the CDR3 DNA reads TGTGCCAGCAGCAAAGGGACAGGGGGCATCAATGAGCAGTTCTTC.

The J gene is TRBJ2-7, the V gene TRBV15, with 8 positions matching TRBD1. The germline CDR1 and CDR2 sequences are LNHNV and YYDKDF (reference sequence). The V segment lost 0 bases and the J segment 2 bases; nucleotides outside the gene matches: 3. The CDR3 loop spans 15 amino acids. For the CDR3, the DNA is TGTGCCACCAGCAGAGATCGGGACAGGCCCTACGAGCAGTACTTC. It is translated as CATSRDRDRPYEQYF. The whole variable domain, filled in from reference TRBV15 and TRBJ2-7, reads DAMVIQNPRYQVTQFGKPVTLSCSQTLNHNVMYWYQQKSSQAPKLLFHYYDKDFNNEADTPDNFQSRRPNTSFCFLDIRSPGLGDTAMYLCATSRDRDRPYEQYFGPGTRLTVT.

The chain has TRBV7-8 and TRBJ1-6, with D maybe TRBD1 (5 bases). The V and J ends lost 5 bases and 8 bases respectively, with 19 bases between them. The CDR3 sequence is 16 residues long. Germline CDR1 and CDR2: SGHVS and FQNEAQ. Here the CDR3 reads CASSPGGWTYDSPLHF. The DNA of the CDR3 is TGTGCCAGCAGCCCGGGGGGTTGGACTTATGATTCACCCCTCCACTTT.

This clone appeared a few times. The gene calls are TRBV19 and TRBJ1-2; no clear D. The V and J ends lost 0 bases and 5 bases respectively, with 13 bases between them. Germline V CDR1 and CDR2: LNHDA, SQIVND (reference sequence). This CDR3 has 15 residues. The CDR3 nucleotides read TGTGCCAGTAGTATAGATTCCCAGCCTAGATATGGCTACACCTTC. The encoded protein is CASSIDSQPRYGYTF.

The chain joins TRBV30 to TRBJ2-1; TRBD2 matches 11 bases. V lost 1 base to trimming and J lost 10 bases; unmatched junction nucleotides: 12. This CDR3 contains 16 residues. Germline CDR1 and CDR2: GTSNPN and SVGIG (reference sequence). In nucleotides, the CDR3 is TGTGCCTGGAGTGGAAAACGTAGCGGGGGGGCTCTGGAGCAGTTCTTC. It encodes CAWSGKRSGGALEQFF.

The CDR3, as DNA: TGTGCCAGCAGCTTTCCGACTAGCGGGGGGAGTCCACAAGAGACCCAGTACTTC. It yields the protein CASSFPTSGGSPQETQYF. This rearrangement joins TRBV11-2 to TRBJ2-5; TRBD2 matches 13 bases. CDR3 length: 18 residues. V lost 3 bases, J lost 2 bases, and 9 bases stayed unmatched. Germline V gene lookup returns CDR1 SGHAT and CDR2 FQNNGV. Full variable domain (remainder filled in from reference TRBV11-2 and TRBJ2-5): EAGVAQSPRYKIIEKRQSVAFWCNPISGHATLYWYQQILGQGPKLLIQFQNNGVVDDSQLPKDRFSAERLKGVDSTLKIQPAKLEDSAVYLCASSFPTSGGSPQETQYFGPGTRLLVL.

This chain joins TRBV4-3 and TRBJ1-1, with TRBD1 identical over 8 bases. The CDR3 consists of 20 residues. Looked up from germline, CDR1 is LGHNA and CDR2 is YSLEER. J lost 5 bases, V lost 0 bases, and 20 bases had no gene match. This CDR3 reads CASSQEKGVMTGDRRTEAFF. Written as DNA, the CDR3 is TGCGCCAGCAGCCAAGAAAAAGGAGTGATGACAGGGGATAGGAGGACTGAAGCTTTCTTT.

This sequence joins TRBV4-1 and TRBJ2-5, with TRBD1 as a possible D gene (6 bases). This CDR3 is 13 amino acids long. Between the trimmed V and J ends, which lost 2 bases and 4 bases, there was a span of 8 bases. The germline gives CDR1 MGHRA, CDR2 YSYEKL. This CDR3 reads CASSQTGLETQYF. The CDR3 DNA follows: TGCGCCAGCAGCCAAACAGGGTTAGAGACCCAGTACTTC.